This T cell receptor beta chain came from a study of T cell repertoires in cytomegalovirus infection. In the study overall: Both a matching HLA type and CMV infection were indicated by public TCR beta signatures.

As to this clonotype: Antigen unknown.

Whole-study findings and limits: The response measured ex vivo was dominated by TCR beta clonotypes (HLA-C-restricted and CMV-specific). Carriers of CMV plus the relevant HLA were identified by cumulative public TCR beta family frequency.

Via MiXCR, TCRdb re-called the reads, giving one row per CDR3 protein. The sample consists of roughly 69,000 distinct CDR3 sequences, roughly 21% of them appearing once. The sequence derives from a human donor in good health (CMV status not recorded). Some clones in this sample may be carry-over from other donors' samples. The sample consisted of CD8+ T cells from cultured PBMCs, taken from culture after CMV antigen stimulation.

The CDR3 DNA is TGTGCCAGCAGTCAGACAGGGGGTAGGAATCAGCCCCAGCATTTT. Translation gives CASSQTGGRNQPQHF. The rearrangement uses TRBV12-3 or TRBV12-4 and TRBJ1-5; 9 bases align to TRBD1. This CDR3 is 15 amino acids long. Trimming removed 5 bases from V and 4 bases from J; junction bases left unmatched: 6.